The clone carrying this T cell receptor beta chain was observed at least ten times. The data derive from a study of T cells in Graves' hyperthyroidism and ophthalmopathy. It was uncontrolled infection, other autoimmune disease, pregnancy or lactation that excluded patients. There were TCR beta CDR3 regions amplified from RNA transcripts. In the first-round RT-PCR of the TCR CDR3, the HTBI primer set was used. TCRdb independently ran MiXCR on the multiplex PCR reads; one entry per CDR3 protein. This table has some 700,000 distinct CDR3 sequences, around 16% appearing once. The CDR3 runs to 18 residues. The V and J ends lost 1 base and 4 bases, in that order; junction bases with no gene match: 13. Germline-derived CDR1 and CDR2 are SGHVS and FNYEAQ.

Sequenced input: blood. The chain joins TRBV7-6 to TRBJ1-1, with 9 bases identical to TRBD1. This clonotype was obtained from a middle-aged man with Graves' hyperthyroidism. The CDR3 nucleotides read TGTGCCAGCAGCTTAGTGGTGGGGACAGGGTTTGGGACCACTGAAGCTTTCTTT. Amino acid sequence: CASSLVVGTGFGTTEAFF. Looking up the rest from reference TRBV7-6 and TRBJ1-1 gives the full variable domain: GAGVSQSPRYKVTKRGQDVALRCDPISGHVSLYWYRQALGQGPEFLTYFNYEAQQDKSGLPNDRFSAERPEGSISTLTIQRTEQRDSAMYRCASSLVVGTGFGTTEAFFGQGTRLTVV.